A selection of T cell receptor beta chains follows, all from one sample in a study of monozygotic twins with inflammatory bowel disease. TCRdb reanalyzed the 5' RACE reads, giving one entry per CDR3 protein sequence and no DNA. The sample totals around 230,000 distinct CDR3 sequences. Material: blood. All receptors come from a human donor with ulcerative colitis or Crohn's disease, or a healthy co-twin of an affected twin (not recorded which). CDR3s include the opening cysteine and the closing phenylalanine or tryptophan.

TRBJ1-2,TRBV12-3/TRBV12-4,CASSTDNSYGYTF
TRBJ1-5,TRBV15,CATSRDDSLYQPQHF
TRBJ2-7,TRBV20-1,CSAGNRVYEQYF
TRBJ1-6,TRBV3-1,CASSQVRTARASLHF
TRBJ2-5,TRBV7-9,CASSLWGGRQETQYF
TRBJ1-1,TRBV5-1,CASNPGGVNTEAFF
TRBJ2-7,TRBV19,CASSSRRGYEQYF
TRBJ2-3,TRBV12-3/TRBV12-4,CASSPDSGGRTDTQYF
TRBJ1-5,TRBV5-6,CASSLGRAARPQHF
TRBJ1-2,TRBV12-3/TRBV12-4,CASSLGPDGYGYTF
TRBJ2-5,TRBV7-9,CASSSGGGLETQYF
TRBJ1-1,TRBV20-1,CSATRQQNTEAFF
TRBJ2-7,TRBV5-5,CASRSSGSAYEQYF
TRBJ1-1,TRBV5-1,CASSLLGRSNTEAFF
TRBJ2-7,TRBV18,CASSPSGTGPEQYF
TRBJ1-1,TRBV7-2,CASSFTGGATTEAFF
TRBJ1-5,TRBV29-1,CSSSRQDTVNPVYSNQPQHF
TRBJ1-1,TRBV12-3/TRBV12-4,CASSSLMNTEAFF
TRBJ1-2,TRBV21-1,CASSKGPGNYGYTF
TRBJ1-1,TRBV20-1,CSARDEGVRTEAFF
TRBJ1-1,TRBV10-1,CASTTGANTEAFF
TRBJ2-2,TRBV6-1,CASSAGQGDAGELFF
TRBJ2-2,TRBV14,CASSPGLKEGGNTGELFF
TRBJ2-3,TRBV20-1,CSARDYGGYTDTQYF
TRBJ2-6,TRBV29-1,CSVQMTGGVGANVLTF
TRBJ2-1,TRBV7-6,CASSLVREESSYNEQFF
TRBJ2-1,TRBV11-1,CASSLFGVRGTLYNEQFF